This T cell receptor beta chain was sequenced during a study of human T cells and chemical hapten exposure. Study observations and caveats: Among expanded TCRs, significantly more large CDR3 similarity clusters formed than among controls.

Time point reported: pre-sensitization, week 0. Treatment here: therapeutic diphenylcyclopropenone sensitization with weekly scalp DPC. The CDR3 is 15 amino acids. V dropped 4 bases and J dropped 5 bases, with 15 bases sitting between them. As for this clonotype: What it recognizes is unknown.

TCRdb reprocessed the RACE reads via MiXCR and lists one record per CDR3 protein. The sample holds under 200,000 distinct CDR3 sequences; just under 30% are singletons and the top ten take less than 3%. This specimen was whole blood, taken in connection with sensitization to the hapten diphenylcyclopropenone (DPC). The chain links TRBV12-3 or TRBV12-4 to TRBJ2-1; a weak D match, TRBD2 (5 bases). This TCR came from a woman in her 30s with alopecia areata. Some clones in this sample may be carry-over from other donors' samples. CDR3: CASSSWPSIDNEQFF. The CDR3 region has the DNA TGTGCCAGCAGTTCCTGGCCTAGCATTGACAATGAGCAGTTCTTC.